This T cell receptor (beta chain) is drawn from a study of blood T cells in healthy people across ages. This clonotype was detected many times. The CDR3 has 14 amino acids. Per the germline V gene, CDR1 is DFQATT and CDR2 is SNEGSKA (reference sequence). V was pared by 0 bases and J by 6 bases, with 15 bases between. Together with a sample-barcoded 5' primer, a J-beta primer mix was included in a second PCR lasting about 7 to 11 cycles. MiXCR, run by TCRdb on the 5' RACE reads, gives a single entry per CDR3 protein. The sample contains 1.5 million to 2 million distinct CDR3 sequences, roughly 27% of which appear only once.

The chain recombines TRBV20-1 with TRBJ2-7; D not certain. The receptor was isolated from a young woman in good health. Sequencing was performed on blood. The CDR3 nucleotides read TGCAGTGCTAGAGATTTCGAGTCGAGTGGCGAGCAGTACTTC. Its translation is CSARDFESSGEQYF.